This TCR beta chain was sequenced for a study of T cell repertoires in cytomegalovirus infection. About the research overall: Based on public TCR beta signatures, there were indications of CMV infection and of a matching HLA type.

A word on this clonotype: The antigen remains unidentified.

TCRdb itself ran the reads through MiXCR, one entry per CDR3 protein. The sample yields just under 500,000 distinct CDR3 sequences, roughly a third seen once. The CDR3 extends over 17 amino acids. From germline, CDR1 is MNHEY and CDR2 SMNVEV (reference sequence). J lost 4 bases, V lost 5 bases, and 11 bases had no gene match. Findings and limits, study-wide: Totalled public TCR beta family frequency picked out people who carried CMV plus the relevant HLA. HLA-C-restricted TCR beta clonotypes specific for CMV led the ex vivo response.

The sequencing here drew on cultured PBMCs, taken from culture after CMV antigen stimulation. This chain uses TRBV27 with TRBJ2-3; TRBD2 aligns across 11 bases. This receptor was taken from a human donor in good health (CMV status not recorded). Some clones in this sample may be carry-over from other donors' samples. The CDR3 region is CASSQNSGRAYSDTQYF. The CDR3 DNA follows: TGTGCCAGCAGTCAAAATAGCGGGAGGGCCTATTCAGATACGCAGTATTTT.